The rows below give T cell receptor beta chains drawn from one sample of a study of shared clonotypes between healthy human individuals. The protocol was immunoSEQ multiplex PCR, while the TCRdb copy is restricted to in-frame clones and leaves out a portion. Of some 740,000 clones in the sample, about 91% were seen once. Sequenced sample: naive CD8+ T cells sorted from blood. The receptor set was obtained from a man younger than 40 in good health. The CDR3 runs from the conserved cysteine through the conserved F or W. The D gene is left open where the match is weak. Clone sizes are given selectively: once, few, many, or a class where the clone is expanded.

clone size: .; D gene: TRBD2; V gene: TRBV10-2; J gene: TRBJ2-1; CDR3 protein: CATADMHKRERTEQFF; CDR3 DNA: TGCGCCACCGCCGATATGCACAAGCGGGAGAGGACGGAGCAGTTCTTC
clone size: .; D gene: .; V gene: TRBV19; J gene: TRBJ1-2; CDR3 protein: CASRAGNYGYTF; CDR3 DNA: TGTGCCAGTAGGGCAGGGAACTATGGCTACACCTTC
clone size: .; D gene: .; V gene: TRBV27; J gene: TRBJ1-1; CDR3 protein: CASSHIRDTATEAFF; CDR3 DNA: TGTGCCAGCAGTCATATCCGGGACACCGCAACTGAAGCTTTCTTT
clone size: .; D gene: .; V gene: TRBV28; J gene: TRBJ2-5; CDR3 protein: CASSFGGKETQYF; CDR3 DNA: TGTGCCAGCAGTTTCGGCGGAAAAGAGACCCAGTACTTC
clone size: .; D gene: TRBD1; V gene: TRBV6-5; J gene: TRBJ2-1; CDR3 protein: CASSYPGQVQFF; CDR3 DNA: TGTGCCAGCAGTTACCCAGGACAGGTGCAGTTCTTC
clone size: .; D gene: .; V gene: TRBV4-3; J gene: TRBJ1-1; CDR3 protein: CASSQDLPRGHTEAFF; CDR3 DNA: TGCGCCAGCAGCCAAGACCTCCCTCGGGGTCACACTGAAGCTTTCTTT
clone size: .; D gene: .; V gene: TRBV6-1; J gene: TRBJ1-5; CDR3 protein: CASSESGGYSNQPQHF; CDR3 DNA: TGTGCCAGCAGTGAATCAGGAGGATATAGCAATCAGCCCCAGCATTTT
clone size: .; D gene: .; V gene: TRBV5-1; J gene: TRBJ2-7; CDR3 protein: CASSWTAGEQYF; CDR3 DNA: TGCGCCAGCAGCTGGACAGCCGGCGAGCAGTACTTC
clone size: .; D gene: TRBD2; V gene: TRBV29-1; J gene: TRBJ2-7; CDR3 protein: CSVGGSSGGSGGYEQYF; CDR3 DNA: TGCAGCGTTGGTGGATCTAGCGGAGGATCGGGTGGTTACGAGCAGTACTTC
clone size: few; D gene: .; V gene: TRBV4-1; J gene: TRBJ2-2; CDR3 protein: CASSQVKDTGELFF; CDR3 DNA: TGCGCCAGCAGCCAAGTGAAGGACACCGGGGAGCTGTTTTTT
clone size: .; D gene: .; V gene: TRBV4-3; J gene: TRBJ2-7; CDR3 protein: CASSPRDGAYEQYF; CDR3 DNA: TGCGCCAGCAGCCCACGAGACGGAGCCTACGAGCAGTACTTC
clone size: .; D gene: .; V gene: TRBV2; J gene: TRBJ1-1; CDR3 protein: CASSDTTGKNTEAFF; CDR3 DNA: TGTGCCAGCAGTGACACGACAGGTAAAAACACTGAAGCTTTCTTT
clone size: .; D gene: .; V gene: TRBV10-1; J gene: TRBJ2-7; CDR3 protein: CASSESMAMASVHEQYF; CDR3 DNA: TGCGCCAGCAGTGAGTCGATGGCGATGGCTAGTGTCCACGAGCAGTACTTC
clone size: .; D gene: TRBD2; V gene: TRBV5-6; J gene: TRBJ2-1; CDR3 protein: CASSLEASGGYEQFF; CDR3 DNA: TGTGCCAGCAGCTTGGAGGCTAGCGGAGGCTATGAGCAGTTCTTC
clone size: .; D gene: .; V gene: TRBV10-3; J gene: TRBJ2-3; CDR3 protein: CAISEFDTDTQYF; CDR3 DNA: TGTGCCATCAGTGAGTTTGACACAGATACGCAGTATTTT
clone size: .; D gene: .; V gene: TRBV7-8; J gene: TRBJ1-2; CDR3 protein: CASSRGADGYTF; CDR3 DNA: TGTGCCAGCAGCAGGGGAGCGGATGGCTACACCTTC
clone size: once; D gene: TRBD1; V gene: TRBV27; J gene: TRBJ2-7; CDR3 protein: CASSFLRDRGDEQYF; CDR3 DNA: TGTGCCAGCAGTTTTCTCCGGGACAGGGGAGACGAGCAGTACTTC
clone size: .; D gene: .; V gene: TRBV27; J gene: TRBJ1-1; CDR3 protein: CASSLSGGGNTEAFF; CDR3 DNA: TGTGCCAGCAGTTTATCGGGGGGCGGCAACACTGAAGCTTTCTTT
clone size: .; D gene: .; V gene: TRBV9; J gene: TRBJ2-1; CDR3 protein: CASSVGAGGTRTFNEQFF; CDR3 DNA: TGTGCCAGCAGCGTAGGTGCAGGGGGGACTCGCACCTTCAATGAGCAGTTCTTC
clone size: .; D gene: .; V gene: TRBV4-1; J gene: TRBJ2-3; CDR3 protein: CASSPRGGGTDTQYF; CDR3 DNA: TGCGCCAGCAGCCCACGCGGGGGCGGAACAGATACGCAGTATTTT
clone size: .; D gene: .; V gene: TRBV25-1; J gene: TRBJ2-7; CDR3 protein: CASSEYSRGNSYEQYF; CDR3 DNA: TGTGCCAGCAGTGAATATTCCAGAGGGAACTCCTACGAGCAGTACTTC
clone size: .; D gene: TRBD1; V gene: TRBV12-5; J gene: TRBJ1-1; CDR3 protein: CASGLATTGGNANTEAFF; CDR3 DNA: TGTGCTAGTGGTTTGGCTACCACAGGGGGCAATGCGAACACTGAAGCTTTCTTT
clone size: .; D gene: TRBD1; V gene: TRBV4-1; J gene: TRBJ1-2; CDR3 protein: CASSQEGETRDSRVAF; CDR3 DNA: TGCGCCAGCAGCCAAGAGGGGGAGACGCGGGACAGCCGTGTGGCCTTC
clone size: .; D gene: .; V gene: TRBV6-1; J gene: TRBJ2-7; CDR3 protein: CASSDYRGYEQYF; CDR3 DNA: TGTGCCAGCAGTGATTACCGGGGCTACGAGCAGTACTTC
clone size: .; D gene: .; V gene: TRBV27; J gene: TRBJ2-1; CDR3 protein: CASSWFNEQFF; CDR3 DNA: TGTGCCAGCAGTTGGTTCAATGAGCAGTTCTTC
clone size: .; D gene: .; V gene: TRBV29-1; J gene: TRBJ2-7; CDR3 protein: CSVHAPNSYEQYF; CDR3 DNA: TGCAGCGTCCACGCTCCAAACTCCTACGAGCAGTACTTC
clone size: .; D gene: .; V gene: TRBV21-1; J gene: TRBJ1-1; CDR3 protein: CASSKVGDRANTEAFF; CDR3 DNA: TGTGCCAGCAGCAAAGTCGGGGACAGGGCGAACACTGAAGCTTTCTTT
clone size: .; D gene: TRBD1; V gene: TRBV6-5; J gene: TRBJ2-1; CDR3 protein: CASSYPGDRNNEQFF; CDR3 DNA: TGTGCCAGCAGTTACCCTGGGGACAGAAACAATGAGCAGTTCTTC
clone size: .; D gene: TRBD1; V gene: TRBV28; J gene: TRBJ1-1; CDR3 protein: CASNTGTGLTEAFF; CDR3 DNA: TGTGCCAGCAACACCGGGACAGGGTTGACTGAAGCTTTCTTT
clone size: .; D gene: .; V gene: TRBV4-1; J gene: TRBJ2-5; CDR3 protein: CASSQSGLQETQYF; CDR3 DNA: TGCGCCAGCAGCCAATCGGGGCTCCAAGAGACCCAGTACTTC
clone size: .; D gene: TRBD2; V gene: TRBV19; J gene: TRBJ2-5; CDR3 protein: CASSIRLAGYKETQYF; CDR3 DNA: TGTGCCAGTAGTATTCGACTAGCGGGATACAAAGAGACCCAGTACTTC
clone size: .; D gene: .; V gene: TRBV2; J gene: TRBJ2-7; CDR3 protein: CASSEAPRAMGTF; CDR3 DNA: TGTGCCAGCAGTGAAGCTCCGAGGGCGATGGGGACCTTC
clone size: .; D gene: TRBD2; V gene: TRBV29-1; J gene: TRBJ2-1; CDR3 protein: CSVEGQKGSGLAGGSSYNEQFF; CDR3 DNA: TGCAGCGTTGAAGGCCAAAAAGGGTCGGGACTAGCGGGAGGGAGCTCCTACAATGAGCAGTTCTTC
clone size: .; D gene: .; V gene: TRBV6-1; J gene: TRBJ2-5; CDR3 protein: CASTEGGVGRETQYF; CDR3 DNA: TGTGCCAGCACCGAAGGAGGTGTGGGGCGGGAGACCCAGTACTTC
clone size: .; D gene: .; V gene: TRBV30; J gene: TRBJ2-2; CDR3 protein: CAWRQGQINTGELFF; CDR3 DNA: TGTGCCTGGAGGCAAGGACAAATAAACACCGGGGAGCTGTTTTTT
clone size: .; D gene: .; V gene: TRBV5-5; J gene: TRBJ2-1; CDR3 protein: CASSPDSFLPHEQFF; CDR3 DNA: TGTGCCAGCAGCCCCGACAGTTTCCTTCCCCATGAGCAGTTCTTC
clone size: .; D gene: TRBD2; V gene: TRBV10-3; J gene: TRBJ2-2; CDR3 protein: CAIVADSGTIGTGELFF; CDR3 DNA: TGTGCCATCGTTGCCGATAGCGGGACTATAGGGACCGGGGAGCTGTTTTTT
clone size: .; D gene: TRBD2; V gene: TRBV5-6; J gene: TRBJ2-7; CDR3 protein: CASSLRASGGYEQYF; CDR3 DNA: TGTGCCAGCAGCTTGCGGGCTAGCGGGGGATACGAGCAGTACTTC
clone size: .; D gene: TRBD2; V gene: TRBV9; J gene: TRBJ2-1; CDR3 protein: CASSVGAGGSDEQFF; CDR3 DNA: TGTGCCAGCAGCGTAGGAGCGGGAGGGAGTGATGAGCAGTTCTTC
clone size: once; D gene: .; V gene: TRBV5-4; J gene: TRBJ2-5; CDR3 protein: CASSLSGYQETQYF; CDR3 DNA: TGTGCCAGCAGCTTGTCAGGGTACCAAGAGACCCAGTACTTC
clone size: .; D gene: TRBD2; V gene: TRBV7-6; J gene: TRBJ2-1; CDR3 protein: CASSLTSGAYYNEQFF; CDR3 DNA: TGTGCCAGCAGCCTAACTAGCGGGGCCTACTACAATGAGCAGTTCTTC
clone size: .; D gene: .; V gene: TRBV9; J gene: TRBJ2-1; CDR3 protein: CASSPPDGVGKAFGEQFF; CDR3 DNA: TGTGCCAGCAGCCCCCCCGACGGGGTGGGGAAGGCCTTCGGTGAGCAGTTCTTC
clone size: once; D gene: .; V gene: TRBV5-8; J gene: TRBJ1-2; CDR3 protein: CASSLAVGFSYGYTF; CDR3 DNA: TGTGCCAGCAGCTTGGCCGTGGGTTTTTCATATGGCTACACCTTC
clone size: .; D gene: TRBD1; V gene: TRBV4-3; J gene: TRBJ2-3; CDR3 protein: CASSWDRGADTQYF; CDR3 DNA: TGCGCCAGCAGCTGGGACAGGGGAGCAGATACGCAGTATTTT
clone size: .; D gene: TRBD1; V gene: TRBV29-1; J gene: TRBJ2-1; CDR3 protein: CSVSGQGNEQFF; CDR3 DNA: TGCAGCGTCTCGGGACAGGGTAATGAGCAGTTCTTC
clone size: .; D gene: .; V gene: TRBV29-1; J gene: TRBJ2-7; CDR3 protein: CSVGTAAEQYF; CDR3 DNA: TGCAGCGTTGGGACCGCGGCCGAGCAGTACTTC
clone size: .; D gene: TRBD2; V gene: TRBV7-9; J gene: TRBJ2-2; CDR3 protein: CASSFISGGRGTGELFF; CDR3 DNA: TGTGCCAGCAGCTTTATTAGCGGGGGACGCGGCACCGGGGAGCTGTTTTTT
clone size: .; D gene: .; V gene: TRBV6-6; J gene: TRBJ2-1; CDR3 protein: CASSYAGTSNEQFF; CDR3 DNA: TGTGCCAGCAGTTACGCGGGGACATCTAATGAGCAGTTCTTC
clone size: few; D gene: .; V gene: TRBV6-1; J gene: TRBJ1-1; CDR3 protein: CASSESMNTEAFF; CDR3 DNA: TGTGCCAGCAGTGAGAGTATGAACACTGAAGCTTTCTTT
clone size: .; D gene: TRBD1; V gene: TRBV4-1; J gene: TRBJ2-7; CDR3 protein: CASSLEGQGSYEQYF; CDR3 DNA: TGCGCCAGCAGCCTGGAGGGACAGGGTTCCTACGAGCAGTACTTC
clone size: .; D gene: .; V gene: TRBV9; J gene: TRBJ2-7; CDR3 protein: CASSVEGEGSYEQYF; CDR3 DNA: TGTGCCAGCAGCGTAGAAGGAGAAGGTTCCTACGAGCAGTACTTC
clone size: .; D gene: .; V gene: TRBV28; J gene: TRBJ1-2; CDR3 protein: CASEPNRENYGYTF; CDR3 DNA: TGTGCCAGCGAGCCGAACAGGGAGAACTATGGCTACACCTTC
clone size: once; D gene: TRBD1; V gene: TRBV28; J gene: TRBJ1-2; CDR3 protein: CASRYRDRGRKNYGYTF; CDR3 DNA: TGTGCCAGCAGGTATAGGGACAGGGGGCGAAAGAACTATGGCTACACCTTC
clone size: .; D gene: .; V gene: TRBV28; J gene: TRBJ1-5; CDR3 protein: CASSTPGGSGPQHF; CDR3 DNA: TGTGCCAGCAGTACCCCTGGGGGGAGTGGGCCCCAGCATTTT
clone size: .; D gene: TRBD2; V gene: TRBV10-3; J gene: TRBJ2-3; CDR3 protein: CAISDLTSGNADTQYF; CDR3 DNA: TGTGCCATCAGTGACCTGACTAGCGGGAACGCAGATACGCAGTATTTT
clone size: .; D gene: TRBD2; V gene: TRBV11-2; J gene: TRBJ2-2; CDR3 protein: CASSLDIGGAGGTTGELFF; CDR3 DNA: TGTGCCAGCAGCTTAGACATCGGGGGAGCGGGAGGGACGACCGGGGAGCTGTTTTTT
clone size: .; D gene: .; V gene: TRBV7-9; J gene: TRBJ2-7; CDR3 protein: CASSRRGEQYF; CDR3 DNA: TGTGCCAGCAGCAGACGAGGGGAGCAGTACTTC
clone size: .; D gene: .; V gene: TRBV28; J gene: TRBJ2-1; CDR3 protein: CASSPFSSSYNEQFF; CDR3 DNA: TGTGCCAGCAGCCCGTTTTCTAGCTCCTACAATGAGCAGTTCTTC
clone size: .; D gene: .; V gene: TRBV7-9; J gene: TRBJ1-2; CDR3 protein: CASSPTGEGTANYGYTF; CDR3 DNA: TGTGCCAGCAGCCCGACTGGCGAGGGGACGGCTAACTATGGCTACACCTTC
clone size: .; D gene: TRBD1; V gene: TRBV28; J gene: TRBJ2-7; CDR3 protein: CASGTVYEQYF; CDR3 DNA: TGTGCCAGCGGGACAGTCTACGAGCAGTACTTC